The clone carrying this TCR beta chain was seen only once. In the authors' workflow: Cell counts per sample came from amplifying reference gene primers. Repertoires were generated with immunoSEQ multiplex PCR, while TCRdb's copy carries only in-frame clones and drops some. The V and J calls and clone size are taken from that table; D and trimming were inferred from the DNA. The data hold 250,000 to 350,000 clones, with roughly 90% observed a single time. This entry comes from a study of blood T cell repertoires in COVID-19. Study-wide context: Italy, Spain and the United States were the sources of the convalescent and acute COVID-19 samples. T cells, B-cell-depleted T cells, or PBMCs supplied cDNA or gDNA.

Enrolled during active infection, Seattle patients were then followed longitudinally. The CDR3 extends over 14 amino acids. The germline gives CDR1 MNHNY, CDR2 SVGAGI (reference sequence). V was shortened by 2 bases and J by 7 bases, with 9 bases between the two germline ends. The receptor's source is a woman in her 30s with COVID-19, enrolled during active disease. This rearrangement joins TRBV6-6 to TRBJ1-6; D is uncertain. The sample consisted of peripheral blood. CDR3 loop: CASSYNEANSPLHF. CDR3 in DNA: TGTGCCAGCAGTTACAATGAGGCGAATTCACCCCTCCACTTT.